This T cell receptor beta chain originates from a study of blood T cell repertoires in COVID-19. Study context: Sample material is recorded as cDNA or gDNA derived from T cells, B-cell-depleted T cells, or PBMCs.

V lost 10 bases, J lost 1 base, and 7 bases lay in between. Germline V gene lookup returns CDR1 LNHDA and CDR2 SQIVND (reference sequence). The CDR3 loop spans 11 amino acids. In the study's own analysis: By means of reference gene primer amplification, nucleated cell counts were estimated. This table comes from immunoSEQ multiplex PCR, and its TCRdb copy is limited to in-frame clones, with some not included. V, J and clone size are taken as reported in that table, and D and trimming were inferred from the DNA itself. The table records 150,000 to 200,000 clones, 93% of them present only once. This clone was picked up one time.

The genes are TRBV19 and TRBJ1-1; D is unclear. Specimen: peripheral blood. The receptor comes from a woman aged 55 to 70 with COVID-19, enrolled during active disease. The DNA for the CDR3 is TGTGCCACCTTCCGGAACACTGAAGCTTTCTTT. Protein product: CATFRNTEAFF.